This paragraph covers one T cell receptor beta chain sequence. Its antigen remains unknown. This record belongs to a study of T cells after yellow fever vaccination. General study points: The secondary response peaked faster, at day 5 versus 15, but was weaker. At approximately 96% for CD4 and around 91% for CD8, most primary-vaccination clones showed up again after the booster.

Conversion of TCR transcripts into cDNA relied on 5'RACE template switching, which added a universal primer site and UMIs. Via MiXCR, TCRdb re-called the 5' RACE reads, giving one row per CDR3 protein. The sample records around 250,000 distinct CDR3 sequences, around 4.9% being singletons. The material sequenced was CD4+ T cells sorted from PBMCs, taken on the day of the yellow fever booster vaccination. The sequence came from a man aged 18 to 35 who received the YFV17D yellow fever vaccine.

As DNA, the CDR3 is TGTGCCAGCGGACAGGGGTTCTACAATGAGCAGTTCTTC. This codes for CASGQGFYNEQFF. The rearrangement links TRBV12-3 or TRBV12-4 to TRBJ2-1; 9 bases align to TRBD1. CDR3 length equals 13 residues. Trimming took 8 bases from V and 3 from J; bases not matched to a gene: 2.